This T cell receptor beta chain was sequenced during a study of cytomegalovirus exposure and HLA in healthy donors. Primers: 60 Vbeta forward and 13 Jbeta reverse. Profiled with immunoSEQ multiplex PCR; TCRdb holds only in-frame clones, not every one. The data show under 150,000 clones, with 60% to 85% seen just once and 1% held by the top ten. CDR3 length: 15 amino acids. V was cut by 1 base and J by 3 bases, with 12 bases left in between. Germline V lookup: CDR1 SEHNR, CDR2 FQNEAQ (reference sequence). Sequenced material: PBMCs. This clonotype was sampled from a human donor in good health. This chain uses TRBV7-9 with TRBJ1-2, with D unresolved. The chain's CDR3 is CASSLEGSTHYGYTF. DNA of the CDR3: TGTGCCAGCAGCTTAGAAGGGAGTACCCACTATGGCTACACCTTC.